One and the same sample provided the 32 T cell receptor beta chains below, sequenced in a study of T cells after yellow fever vaccination. Via MiXCR, TCRdb re-called the 5' RACE reads, giving one row per CDR3 protein. Of around 310,000 distinct CDR3 sequences listed, approximately 4.5% are singletons. The source was PBMCs, collected 15 days after the yellow fever booster vaccination. The receptors stem from a man between 18 and 35 years old who received the YFV17D yellow fever vaccine.

Turning to this clonotype: In this CDR3 the conserved last residue, phenylalanine or tryptophan, is missing, so a read error is likely. The rearrangement joins TRBV29-1 to TRBJ2-5, with 7 nucleotides matching TRBD1. The CDR3 has 14 amino acids. Germline CDR1 reads SQVTM; CDR2 reads ANQGSEA. V was clipped by 7 bases and J by 5 bases; unmatched bases: 13. CDR3 region: CSAQRGTEWETQYS. DNA of the CDR3: TGCAGCGCTCAACGAGGGACAGAGTGGGAGACCCAGTACTCC.

This clonotype was picked up many times. The chain recombines TRBV7-9 with TRBJ2-7; possibly TRBD1 or TRBD2 for D (5 bases each). The germline gives CDR1 SEHNR, CDR2 FQNEAQ (reference sequence). Trimming removed 5 bases from V and 0 bases from J, with 14 bases in between. The CDR3 extends over 15 amino acids. CDR3 DNA sequence: TGTGCCAGCAGCCGCCCCGGGACGGTCTCCTACGAGCAGTACTTC. It encodes CASSRPGTVSYEQYF. The whole variable domain, remainder taken from reference TRBV7-9 and TRBJ2-7, is DTGVSQNPRHKITKRGQNVTFRCDPISEHNRLYWYRQTLGQGPEFLTYFQNEAQLEKSRLLSDRFSAERPKGSFSTLEIQRTEQGDSAMYLCASSRPGTVSYEQYFGPGTRLTVT.

This clonotype was counted at least ten times. The chain links TRBV27 to TRBJ2-7; 7 positions agree with TRBD2. Trimming removed 2 bases from V and 3 bases from J; junction bases left unmatched: 7. The CDR3 sequence is 15 residues long. Germline assignment: CDR1 MNHEY and CDR2 SMNVEV (reference sequence). As DNA, the CDR3 is TGTGCCAGCAGTTTAGGGGGGGACCGGATCTACGAGCAGTACGTC. This sequence encodes CASSLGGDRIYEQYV.

The V and J genes are TRBV12-5 and TRBJ2-7; D is ambiguous. This CDR3 is built from 12 residues. Germline CDR1 reads LGHNT; CDR2 reads FRNRAP. Deletions cut 6 bases from V and 6 bases from J, with 12 bases between. The CDR3 DNA is TGTGCTAGTGGCCTAGGTTGGGGCGAGCAGTACTTC. Translation: CASGLGWGEQYF.

This clonotype was seen a few times. CDR3 residues: CASSPQAGGPWNEQFF. Written as DNA, the CDR3 is TGCGCCAGCAGCCCCCAAGCGGGGGGGCCGTGGAATGAGCAGTTCTTC. The V call is TRBV4-1, the J call TRBJ2-1; 10 nucleotides match TRBD2. The CDR3 is made up of 16 amino acids. V gave up 4 bases and J gave up 7 bases; unmatched junction bases: 10. From germline, CDR1 is MGHRA and CDR2 YSYEKL.

This clonotype has a count of ten or more. The CDR3 DNA sequence: TGTGCCAGCAGCTTCAGTGAATGGGCGGGTGGCTACACCTTC. Its protein product is CASSFSEWAGGYTF. The gene calls are TRBV7-2 and TRBJ1-2; D is unresolved. Deletions cut 3 bases from V and 7 bases from J, with 15 bases between. Germline V gene lookup returns CDR1 SGHTA and CDR2 FQGNSA. The CDR3 is 14 residues long.

In this sample, this clonotype turned up many times. The chain carries TRBV29-1 and TRBJ2-1; the D gene is possibly TRBD1 (5 bases). The CDR3 covers 12 residues. Trimming pared 6 bases from V and 6 bases from J, leaving 12 bases between. CDR1 and CDR2 from the germline V gene are SQVTM and ANQGSEA. The CDR3 DNA reads as TGCAGCGTGGTGGGGCTTCCCAATGAGCAGTTCTTC. Amino acid sequence: CSVVGLPNEQFF.

This clonotype was seen repeatedly, ten times or more. The chain carries TRBV12-3 or TRBV12-4 and TRBJ1-1, with D perhaps matching TRBD1 (5 bases). The CDR3 is 14 amino acids. V was clipped by 5 bases and J by 1 base, with 11 bases between them. CDR3 coding DNA: TGTGCCAGCAGTGGGGGTTTAGGGAACACTGAAGCTTTCTTT. This translates into CASSGGLGNTEAFF.

The V call is TRBV5-1, the J call TRBJ1-2; no clear D gene. The ends were cut back, 0 bases at V and 2 bases at J, with 14 bases in the middle. Germline V gene sequence: CDR1 SGHRS, CDR2 YFSETQ. The CDR3 has 16 amino acids. CDR3 in amino acids: CASSLVTGGPNYGYTF. CDR3 DNA sequence: TGCGCCAGCAGCTTGGTTACGGGAGGGCCCAACTATGGCTACACCTTC. Full variable domain (rest looked up from reference TRBV5-1 and TRBJ1-2): KAGVTQTPRYLIKTRGQQVTLSCSPISGHRSVSWYQQTPGQGLQFLFEYFSETQRNKGNFPGRFSGRQFSNSRSEMNVSTLELGDSALYLCASSLVTGGPNYGYTFGSGTRLTVV.

This clonotype was seen repeatedly, ten times or more. The chain uses TRBV20-1 and TRBJ1-4; D is possibly TRBD1 (5 bases). The germline V and J ends were trimmed by 6 bases and 0 bases, with 14 bases remaining between them. The CDR3 length is 15 residues. Germline CDR1 DFQATT, CDR2 SNEGSKA (reference sequence). Here the CDR3 DNA reads TGCAGTGCCCTGGACACTATTGCAACTAATGAAAAACTGTTTTTT. This sequence encodes CSALDTIATNEKLFF.

The rearrangement links TRBV5-5 to TRBJ2-2, with a weak D call TRBD1 (5 bases). The germline CDR1 and CDR2 sequences are SGHKS and YYEKEE (reference sequence). Trimming removed 3 bases at V and 0 bases at J, with 12 bases between. The CDR3 loop spans 16 amino acids. This CDR3 reads CASSWGRAANTGELFF. The CDR3 coding sequence is TGTGCCAGCAGCTGGGGCAGGGCTGCGAACACCGGGGAGCTGTTTTTT. Using reference TRBV5-5 and TRBJ2-2 for the parts outside the CDR3, the full variable domain is DAGVTQSPTHLIKTRGQQVTLRCSPISGHKSVSWYQQVLGQGPQFIFQYYEKEERGRGNFPDRFSARQFPNYSSELNVNALLLGDSALYLCASSWGRAANTGELFFGEGSRLTVL.

The V call is TRBV5-1, the J call TRBJ1-1; D is unresolved. Trimming shortened V by 4 bases and J by 5 bases, and 12 bases separated the two germline ends. The V gene's germline CDR1 is SGHRS and CDR2 YFSETQ. The CDR3 spans 13 residues. The CDR3 DNA sequence: TGCGCCAGCAGCCTGGACGGGGAAACTGAAGCTTTCTTT. Its protein product is CASSLDGETEAFF.

This clonotype was counted many times. The chain recombines TRBV6-5 with TRBJ2-3, with a weak D call TRBD1 (6 bases). Germline-derived CDR1 and CDR2 are MNHEY and SVGAGI. Trimming removed 5 bases at V and 5 bases at J, with 14 bases between. This CDR3 region has 14 residues. DNA for the CDR3: TGTGCCAGCAGTGCAGGGGCACTGGGAGATACGCAGTATTTT. It codes for CASSAGALGDTQYF.

The V and J genes are TRBV7-9 and TRBJ2-7, with 7 nucleotides matching TRBD1. Germline V gene sequence: CDR1 SEHNR, CDR2 FQNEAQ (reference sequence). The length of the CDR3 is 17 residues. J lost 1 base, V lost 5 bases, and 14 bases had no gene match. CDR3 amino acids: CASSAGVLYRGSYEQYF. The DNA of the CDR3 is TGTGCCAGCAGCGCCGGCGTATTATACAGGGGTTCCTACGAGCAGTACTTC. Looking up the rest from reference TRBV7-9 and TRBJ2-7 gives the full variable domain: DTGVSQNPRHKITKRGQNVTFRCDPISEHNRLYWYRQTLGQGPEFLTYFQNEAQLEKSRLLSDRFSAERPKGSFSTLEIQRTEQGDSAMYLCASSAGVLYRGSYEQYFGPGTRLTVT.

The chain joins TRBV11-3 to TRBJ2-3; 13 positions match TRBD2. Germline V CDR1 and CDR2: SGHNT, YENEEA. The ends lost 4 bases at V and 3 bases at J; junction bases unmatched: 4. This CDR3 comprises 16 residues. CDR3 nucleotides: TGTGCCAGCAGCTACCGACTAGCGGGGGGTACAGATACGCAGTATTTT. This gives the protein CASSYRLAGGTDTQYF. The whole variable domain, remainder taken from reference TRBV11-3 and TRBJ2-3, is EAGVVQSPRYKIIEKKQPVAFWCNPISGHNTLYWYLQNLGQGPELLIRYENEEAVDDSQLPKDRFSAERLKGVDSTLKIQPAELGDSAVYLCASSYRLAGGTDTQYFGPGTRLTVL.

This clonotype appeared a few times. This sequence joins TRBV7-3 and TRBJ2-5; D possibly corresponds to TRBD1 (5 bases). This CDR3 contains 14 residues. Germline lookup yields CDR1 SGHTA and CDR2 FQGTGA. The V end lost 5 bases, the J end lost 1 base, and 11 bases lay between the germline ends. The CDR3: CASSKDTTQETQYF. The CDR3, as DNA: TGTGCCAGCAGCAAGGACACAACCCAAGAGACCCAGTACTTC.

This clonotype was found many times. This chain links TRBV2 with TRBJ1-1; D call uncertain. Trimming shortened V by 4 bases and J by 5 bases, and 5 bases separated the two germline ends. This CDR3 is built from 11 residues. Germline CDR1 is SNHLY and CDR2 is FYNNEI. The CDR3 DNA sequence: TGTGCCAGCAGTGGCCGGACTGAAGCTTTCTTT. Translation: CASSGRTEAFF.

A few counts support this clonotype. The chain recombines TRBV4-2 with TRBJ2-1, with D possibly matching TRBD1 (6 bases). V lost 1 base to trimming and J lost 4 bases, with 11 bases between them. CDR3 length: 15 residues. The V gene's germline CDR1 is LGHNA and CDR2 YNFKEQ. DNA for the CDR3: TGTGCCAGCAGCCAAGTGGCACAGGGTTACAATGAGCAGTTCTTC. Its protein product is CASSQVAQGYNEQFF.

This clonotype showed up many times. This sequence joins TRBV29-1 and TRBJ2-2; unclear D gene. CDR3 length equals 13 residues. Trimming took off 6 bases at V and 6 bases at J, with 14 bases between the two ends. The V gene's germline CDR1 is SQVTM and CDR2 ANQGSEA. The DNA for the CDR3 is TGCAGCGTACGGTGGAGTGGTCCCGGGGAGCTGTTTTTT. Its protein is CSVRWSGPGELFF.

Details on this clonotype: A read error is possible here, since a much larger clone lies one base away. V usage is TRBV27 and J usage is TRBJ2-1, with TRBD1 as a possible D gene (6 bases). CDR3 size: 14 residues. CDR1 and CDR2 from the germline V gene are MNHEY and SMNVEV (reference sequence). The CDR3 here is CASREAGVGNEQVF. The CDR3 DNA reads as TGTGCCAGCAGGGAGGCAGGGGTCGGGAATGAGCAGGTCTTC.

This clonotype was recorded many times. The chain uses TRBV6-5 and TRBJ2-5; either TRBD1 or TRBD2 may fit D (5 bases each). Per germline, CDR1 MNHEY and CDR2 SVGAGI. The CDR3 is made up of 15 amino acids. The V gene lost 0 bases and the J gene lost 2 bases, with 10 bases spanning the gap. The CDR3 loop is CASSYSGTDQETQYF. The CDR3 DNA reads as TGTGCCAGCAGTTACTCCGGGACGGATCAAGAGACCCAGTACTTC.

J is TRBJ2-1 and V is TRBV3-1; D uncertain. From germline, CDR1 is LGHDT and CDR2 YNNKEL (reference sequence). V lost 1 base and J 8 bases, leaving 15 bases between the germline ends. CDR3 size: 15 residues. The CDR3 spells CASSQAGRLFDEQFF. The CDR3 nucleotides read TGTGCCAGCAGCCAAGCTGGCAGATTATTCGATGAGCAGTTCTTC.

This clonotype was detected ten times or more. This chain links TRBV6-1 with TRBJ2-7; D is perhaps TRBD2 (5 bases). The CDR3 spans 13 residues. The germline CDR1 and CDR2 sequences are MNHNS and SASEGT. The V end was cut by 6 bases, the J end by 0 bases, with 9 bases between. The CDR3 is CASRPGLSYEQYV. Here the CDR3 DNA reads TGTGCCAGCAGGCCCGGACTCTCCTACGAGCAGTACGTC.

This clonotype was counted between two and nine times. This chain connects TRBV5-6 to TRBJ2-7; D gene uncertain. The germline V gene has CDR1 SGHDT and CDR2 YYEEEE. Trimming took 2 bases from V and 2 from J, leaving 2 bases between them. The CDR3 is made up of 11 amino acids. The CDR3 sequence is CASSLTYEQYV. The CDR3 DNA reads as TGTGCCAGCAGCTTAACCTACGAGCAGTACGTC.

This clonotype was found many times. The CDR3 DNA is TGCGCCAGCAGCCAAGGCACTTCAGGGGGCCAAGAGACCCAGTACTTC. This codes for CASSQGTSGGQETQYF. The V call is TRBV4-3, the J call TRBJ2-5; TRBD1 matches 7 bases. V trimming: 1 base; J trimming: 1 base; junction bases outside the gene matches: 6. CDR1 and CDR2 from the germline V gene are LGHNA and YSLEER. This CDR3 comprises 16 residues.

In its sample, this clonotype was seen a few times. The J gene is TRBJ2-1, the V gene TRBV3-1; 14 bases align to TRBD2. Trimming at V came to 5 bases and at J to 5 bases, leaving 8 bases not matched to a gene. Germline values: CDR1 LGHDT, CDR2 YNNKEL (reference sequence). This CDR3 region has 17 residues. The CDR3, as DNA: TGTGCCAGCAGCACGGGGACTAGCGGGGGACAAAACAATGAGCAGTTCTTC. Residues: CASSTGTSGGQNNEQFF.

This clonotype was counted ten times or more. This chain uses TRBV28 with TRBJ1-2; D unresolved. The CDR3 totals 12 residues. V gave up 1 base and J gave up 5 bases, with 5 bases separating them. Germline V gene data show CDR1 as MDHEN and CDR2 as SYDVKM. This chain's CDR3 is CASSLSEYGYTF. The CDR3 DNA is TGTGCCAGCAGTTTATCGGAGTATGGCTACACCTTC.

This clonotype was observed many times. This rearrangement joins TRBV7-6 to TRBJ1-4; 11 nucleotides match TRBD1. The V gene's germline CDR1 is SGHVS and CDR2 FNYEAQ. The CDR3 sequence is 18 residues long. Losses at the gene ends were 1 base for V and 0 bases for J; bases not matched to a gene: 4. Written as DNA, the CDR3 is TGTGCCAGCAGCTTAGGGACAGGGGGCACTGCAACTAATGAAAAACTGTTTTTT. Its translation is CASSLGTGGTATNEKLFF.

The table lists this clonotype with many counts. This chain uses TRBV12-3 or TRBV12-4 with TRBJ1-6; 9 nucleotides line up with TRBD1. There are 15 residues in the CDR3. V lost 8 bases to trimming and J lost 9 bases; unmatched junction nucleotides: 11. The CDR3 reads CASRPPGTGTSPLHF. CDR3 nucleotides: TGTGCCAGCCGGCCCCCCGGGACAGGGACTTCACCCCTCCACTTT.

This clonotype was observed at least ten times. V usage is TRBV11-2 and J usage is TRBJ2-7; weak D call: TRBD2 (5 bases). V dropped 5 bases and J dropped 4 bases, with 15 bases sitting between them. The CDR3 contains 14 residues. The V gene's germline CDR1 is SGHAT and CDR2 FQNNGV. The CDR3 DNA reads TGTGCCAGCAGCACCAGTGGGGTAGCGTACGAGCAGTACGTC. Translated: CASSTSGVAYEQYV.

The chain couples TRBV15 to TRBJ1-1; the D is unclear. The CDR3 runs to 13 residues. V shed 3 bases and J shed 4 bases, with 9 bases lying between them. CDR1 LNHNV and CDR2 YYDKDF come from the germline V gene (reference sequence). The CDR3 is CATSRGTGTEAFF. The DNA of the CDR3 is TGTGCCACCAGCAGGGGAACTGGCACTGAAGCTTTCTTT.

This clonotype was picked up many times. V gene TRBV7-9 combines with J gene TRBJ2-1, with 11 bases identical to TRBD2. The V segment lost 2 bases and the J segment 0 bases; nucleotides outside the gene matches: 6. Germline CDR1 reads SEHNR; CDR2 reads FQNEAQ (reference sequence). This CDR3 contains 18 residues. As DNA, the CDR3 is TGTGCCAGCAGCTTACAACTAGCGGGGGCCGGCTCCTACAATGAGCAGTTCTTC. It is translated as CASSLQLAGAGSYNEQFF.